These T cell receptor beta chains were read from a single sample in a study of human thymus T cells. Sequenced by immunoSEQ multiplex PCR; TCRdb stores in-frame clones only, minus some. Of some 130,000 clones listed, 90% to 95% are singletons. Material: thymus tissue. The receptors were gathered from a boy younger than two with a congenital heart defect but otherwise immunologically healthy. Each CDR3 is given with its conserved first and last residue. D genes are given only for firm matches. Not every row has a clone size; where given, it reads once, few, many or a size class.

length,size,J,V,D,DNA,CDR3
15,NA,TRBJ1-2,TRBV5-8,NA,TGTGCCAGCAGCTTCTCGGACACCTCTAACTATGGCTACACCTTC,CASSFSDTSNYGYTF
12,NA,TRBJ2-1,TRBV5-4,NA,TGTGCCAGCAGCCCCAATAACAATGAGCAGTTCTTC,CASSPNNNEQFF
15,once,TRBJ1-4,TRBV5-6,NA,TGTGCCAGCCACCCTCGGGGCAGGGGTAATGAAAAACTGTTTTTT,CASHPRGRGNEKLFF
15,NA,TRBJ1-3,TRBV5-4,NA,TGTGCCAGCAGCTTGGATGGGCACTCTGGAAACACCATATATTTT,CASSLDGHSGNTIYF
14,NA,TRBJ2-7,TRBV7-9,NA,TGTGCCAGCAGCTTACCGGGGGTCGCCTACGAGCAGTACTTC,CASSLPGVAYEQYF
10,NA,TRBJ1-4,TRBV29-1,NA,TGCAGCGCCGGGGGCGAAAAACTGTTTTTT,CSAGGEKLFF
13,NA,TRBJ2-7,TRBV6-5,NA,TGTGCCAGCAGACCTGACGCATCCTACGAGCAGTACTTC,CASRPDASYEQYF
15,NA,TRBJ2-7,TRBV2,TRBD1,TGTGCCAGCAGCCCGGGACAGGGGGCTATCTACGAGCAGTACTTC,CASSPGQGAIYEQYF
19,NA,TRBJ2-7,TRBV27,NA,TGTGCCAGCAAGAATCAGGGGGGGCTTGAGTCAGAGAACCCCTACGAGCAGTACTTC,CASKNQGGLESENPYEQYF
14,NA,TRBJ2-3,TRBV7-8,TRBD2,TGTGCCAGCAGCTTCAGCGGGGGCACAGATACGCAGTATTTT,CASSFSGGTDTQYF
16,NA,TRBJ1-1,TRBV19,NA,TGTGCCAGTAGTGTCTCACCACAGGGAGGCAACACTGAAGCTTTCTTT,CASSVSPQGGNTEAFF
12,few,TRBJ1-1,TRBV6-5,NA,TGTGCCAGCAGTTCCCCAACTCGTGAAGCTTTCTTT,CASSSPTREAFF
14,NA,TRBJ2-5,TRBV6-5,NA,TGTGCCAGCAGTTACGGGGGACACCAAGAGACCCAGTACTTC,CASSYGGHQETQYF
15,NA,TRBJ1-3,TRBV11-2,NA,TGTGCCAGCAGCCCACAGGCCCTCTCTGGAAACACCATATATTTT,CASSPQALSGNTIYF
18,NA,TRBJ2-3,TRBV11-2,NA,TGTGCCAGCAGCCCCCAGGGAACCACAAGGTCCGACACAGATACGCAGTATTTT,CASSPQGTTRSDTDTQYF
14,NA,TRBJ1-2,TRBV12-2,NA,TGTGCAAGTCGCTTAGCGCAAGCCTTCTATGGCTACACCTTC,CASRLAQAFYGYTF
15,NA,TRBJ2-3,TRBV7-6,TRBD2,TGTGCCAGCAGCTTTAGCGGGGGGGCCAAAGATACGCAGTATTTT,CASSFSGGAKDTQYF
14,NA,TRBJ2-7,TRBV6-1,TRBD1,TGTGCCATGGGAGGGGACAGGGTCAGCTACGAGCAGTACTTC,CAMGGDRVSYEQYF
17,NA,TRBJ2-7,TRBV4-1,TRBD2,TGCGCCAGCAGCCAAACTAGCGGGGGGGTGGATACCTACGAGCAGTACTTC,CASSQTSGGVDTYEQYF
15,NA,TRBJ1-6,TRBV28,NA,TGTGCCAGCAGTTTAGAGGACACTCTCAATTCACCCCTCCACTTT,CASSLEDTLNSPLHF
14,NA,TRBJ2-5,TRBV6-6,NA,TGTGCCAGCACCCGGGGGGCGTACCAAGAGACCCAGTACTTC,CASTRGAYQETQYF
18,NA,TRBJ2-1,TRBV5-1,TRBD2,TGCGCCAGCAGCTTATACCCCGGGACTAGCGGGGGTGACAATGAGCAGTTCTTC,CASSLYPGTSGGDNEQFF
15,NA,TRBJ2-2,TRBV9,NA,TGTGCCAGCAGCGTAGAGGCCTCTCCACACGGGGAGCTGTTTTTT,CASSVEASPHGELFF
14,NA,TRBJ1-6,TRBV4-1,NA,TGCGCCAGCAGACCCGGGACGAGGAATTCACCCCTCCACTTT,CASRPGTRNSPLHF
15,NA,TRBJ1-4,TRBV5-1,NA,TGCGCCAGCAGCTTGGGAGCGGATCCATTTGAAAAACTGTTTTTT,CASSLGADPFEKLFF
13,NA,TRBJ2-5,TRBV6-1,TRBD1,TGTGCCGGCTGGGACAGGGTTTGGGAGACCCAGTACTTC,CAGWDRVWETQYF
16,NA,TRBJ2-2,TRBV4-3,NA,TGCGCCAGCAGCCAAAGGAGAGGAGTTAACACCGGGGAGCTGTTTTTT,CASSQRRGVNTGELFF
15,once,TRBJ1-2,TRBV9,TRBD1,TGTGCCAGCAGCGCAGGACAGGGCGTTAACTATGGCTACACCTTC,CASSAGQGVNYGYTF
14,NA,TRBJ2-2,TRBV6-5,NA,TGTGCCAGCAGTCAATACCGGGACCCCGGGGAGCTGTTTTTT,CASSQYRDPGELFF
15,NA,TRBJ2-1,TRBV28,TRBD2,TGTGCCAGCAGTTTAGCGGGGGGCCGGCGTCGGGAGCAGTTCTTC,CASSLAGGRRREQFF
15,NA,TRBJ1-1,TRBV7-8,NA,TGTGCCAGCAGCTCCTCCGGGAGTTGGAACACTGAAGCTTTCTTT,CASSSSGSWNTEAFF
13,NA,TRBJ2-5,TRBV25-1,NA,TGTGCCAGCAGTGATGTGCGGGACGGGACCCAGTACTTC,CASSDVRDGTQYF
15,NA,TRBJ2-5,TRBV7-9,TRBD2,TGTGCCAGCAGCTTACTAGCGGGGGGGCCAGAGACCCAGTACTTC,CASSLLAGGPETQYF
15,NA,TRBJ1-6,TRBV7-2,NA,TGTGCCAGCAGCTTAGTGGGGGGTAGGGCTTCACCCCTCCACTTT,CASSLVGGRASPLHF
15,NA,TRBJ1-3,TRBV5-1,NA,TGCGCCAGCAGTTTTGGCGTGGAACACGAAAACACCATATATTTT,CASSFGVEHENTIYF
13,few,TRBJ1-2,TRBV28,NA,TGTGCCAGCTTTAGGGGCCGGGGTCGTGGCTACACCTTC,CASFRGRGRGYTF
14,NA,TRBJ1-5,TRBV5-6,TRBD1,TGTGCCAGCAGCGGGGGGACAGGGAATCAGCCCCAGCATTTT,CASSGGTGNQPQHF
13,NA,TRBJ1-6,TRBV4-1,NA,TGCGCCAGCAGCCAAGGCTCCAATAGTCCCCTCCACTTT,CASSQGSNSPLHF
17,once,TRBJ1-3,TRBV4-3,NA,TGCGCCAGCAGCCAAGATCTATTACTGGGCTCTGGAAACACCATATATTTT,CASSQDLLLGSGNTIYF
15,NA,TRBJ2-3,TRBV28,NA,TGTGCCAGCAGTTCGCGGACGGGGGCCACAGATACGCAGTATTTT,CASSSRTGATDTQYF
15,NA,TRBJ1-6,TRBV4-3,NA,TGCGCCAGCAGCCAAGAGCAGGGGATTAATTCACCCCTCCACTTT,CASSQEQGINSPLHF
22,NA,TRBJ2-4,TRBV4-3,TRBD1,TGCGCCAGCAGCCAAGATCTCCTACAGGGGTTCCCAGGAACCCTAGCCAAAAACATTCAGTACTTC,CASSQDLLQGFPGTLAKNIQYF